These 2 T cell receptor beta chains came from one sample sequenced in a study of T cell responses to AZD1222 COVID-19 vaccine. This table comes from immunoSEQ multiplex PCR, and its TCRdb copy is limited to in-frame clones, with some not included. The repertoire holds approximately 150,000 clones, with under 95% as singletons. The source was peripheral blood, collected on day 0 of MenACWY control vaccination. The receptor set was obtained from an adult in good health.

This chain connects TRBV15 to TRBJ2-1; 7 nucleotides line up with TRBD2. The length of the CDR3 is 18 residues. V shed 0 bases, J shed 2 bases, and the junction held 10 bases outside the gene matches. The V gene's germline CDR1 is LNHNV and CDR2 YYDKDF (reference sequence). The CDR3 sequence is CATSRDRGGSWTYNEQFF. In DNA, the CDR3 is TGTGCCACCAGCAGAGATAGGGGAGGGAGTTGGACCTACAATGAGCAGTTCTTC. Together with reference TRBV15 and TRBJ2-1, the CDR3 gives the full variable domain: DAMVIQNPRYQVTQFGKPVTLSCSQTLNHNVMYWYQQKSSQAPKLLFHYYDKDFNNEADTPDNFQSRRPNTSFCFLDIRSPGLGDTAMYLCATSRDRGGSWTYNEQFFGPGTRLTVL.

J is TRBJ2-6 and V is TRBV15; tentatively, D is TRBD1 (5 bases). Germline CDR1 and CDR2: LNHNV and YYDKDF (reference sequence). Trimming cost V 3 bases and J 2 bases, with 14 bases left between them. The CDR3 spans 17 residues. The CDR3 sequence is CATSSNLGVTGANVLTF. DNA for the CDR3: TGTGCCACCAGCAGTAACCTAGGGGTTACTGGGGCCAACGTCCTGACTTTC.